The 2 T cell receptor beta chains given below trace back to one sample, sequenced in a study of CD8 T cells in Susac syndrome. Random hexamers were used to reverse transcribe about 0.45 to 1 ug of RNA. From the immunoSEQ multiplex PCR reads, TCRdb called clonotypes with MiXCR, one entry per CDR3 protein. The table shows 110,000 or so distinct CDR3 sequences, with 80% to 95% occurring only once. Sequences were obtained from CD4+ T cells from PBMCs. All receptors derive from a human donor in good health.

This chain links TRBV29-1 with TRBJ1-5, with D perhaps TRBD1 (6 bases). Germline-derived CDR1 and CDR2 are SQVTM and ANQGSEA. Trimming took off 5 bases at V and 3 bases at J, with 14 bases between the two ends. The CDR3 has 14 amino acids. CDR3 sequence: CSVKGGIDNQPQHF. The CDR3 coding sequence is TGCAGCGTTAAGGGGGGCATAGACAATCAGCCCCAGCATTTT.

This chain connects TRBV18 to TRBJ2-7; weak D call: TRBD2 (6 bases). Germline CDR1 reads KGHSH; CDR2 reads LQKENI. The CDR3 totals 13 residues. Trimming stripped 3 bases from V and 5 bases from J, with 11 bases between. In DNA form, the CDR3 reads TGTGCCAGCTCACCGGCGGGGCTCGACGAGCAGTACTTC. This codes for CASSPAGLDEQYF.